This is a list of T cell receptor beta chains from one sample in a study of blood T cell repertoires in COVID-19. The table came from immunoSEQ multiplex PCR; TCRdb's copy has only in-frame clones and leaves some out. The repertoire includes 60,000 to 90,000 clones, over 80% of them detected once, and over 5.5% sits in the top ten. The sequenced sample consisted of peripheral blood. The receptors were sampled from a man between 60 and 75 years old with active or convalescent COVID-19. CDR3s include the opening cysteine and the closing phenylalanine or tryptophan. A D gene is named only where the DNA matches it firmly. Only part of the rows carry a size: once, few, many, or a class if the clone is expanded.

J gene,V gene,clone size,D gene,CDR3 protein,CDR3 DNA
TRBJ2-3,TRBV9,-,-,CASSWRGGDTQYF,TGTGCCAGCAGCTGGAGGGGAGGAGATACGCAGTATTTT
TRBJ2-2,TRBV21-1,-,-,CASSKRDSRADRGTGELFF,TGTGCCAGCAGCAAACGGGACTCGCGGGCGGACAGGGGTACCGGGGAGCTGTTTTTT
TRBJ2-1,TRBV20-1,-,TRBD1,CSASDGQVQFF,TGCAGTGCTAGCGACGGACAGGTACAGTTCTTC
TRBJ1-2,TRBV7-8,-,-,CASSLEIRQTNYGYTF,TGTGCCAGCAGCTTAGAGATACGACAGACTAACTATGGCTACACCTTC
TRBJ1-1,TRBV5-1,-,TRBD1,CASSLGTGVMNTEAFF,TGCGCCAGCAGCTTGGGGACAGGGGTCATGAACACTGAAGCTTTCTTT
TRBJ1-2,TRBV7-2,-,-,CASSLARTDYYGYTF,TGTGCCAGCAGCTTAGCAAGGACAGACTACTATGGCTACACCTTC
TRBJ1-1,TRBV6-6,-,-,CASSYPEGNTEAFF,TGTGCCAGCAGTTACCCAGAGGGAAACACTGAAGCTTTCTTT
TRBJ2-5,TRBV19,-,TRBD1,CASSGTASYQETQYF,TGTGCCAGTAGCGGGACAGCTAGTTACCAAGAGACCCAGTACTTC
TRBJ2-7,TRBV6-6,-,-,CASSYTESYEQYF,TGTGCCAGCAGTTACACAGAATCCTACGAGCAGTACTTC
TRBJ2-7,TRBV4-1,-,TRBD1,CASSRGDRGPYEQYF,TGCGCCAGCAGCCGAGGCGACAGGGGTCCCTACGAGCAGTACTTC
TRBJ2-7,TRBV13,-,TRBD1,CASSFQEGARVYEQYF,TGTGCCAGCAGCTTTCAAGAGGGGGCACGGGTTTACGAGCAGTACTTC
TRBJ1-5,TRBV4-1,-,-,CASSLAPAGLSIQPQHF,TGCGCCAGCAGCCTCGCACCTGCCGGACTATCGATTCAGCCCCAGCATTTT
TRBJ1-6,TRBV19,-,TRBD1,CASSATGVNSPLHF,TGTGCCAGTAGTGCGACAGGGGTAAATTCACCCCTCCACTTT
TRBJ2-1,TRBV6-5,-,TRBD1,CASSTTGGFEQFF,TGTGCCAGCAGTACGACAGGGGGCTTTGAGCAGTTCTTC
TRBJ2-3,TRBV7-6,-,TRBD2,CASNLAGGSDTQYF,TGTGCCAGCAACTTAGCGGGGGGATCAGATACGCAGTATTTT
TRBJ2-1,TRBV9,once,-,CASSVGGPVNEQFF,TGTGCCAGCAGCGTAGGGGGGCCGGTCAATGAGCAGTTCTTC
TRBJ1-2,TRBV5-4,-,-,CASSQEGYGYTF,TGTGCCAGCAGCCAGGAGGGGTATGGCTACACCTTC
TRBJ2-7,TRBV5-1,-,-,CASSSPGAGEQYF,TGCGCCAGCAGTTCGCCGGGAGCGGGCGAGCAGTACTTC
TRBJ1-5,TRBV9,-,-,CASSVGGRSNQPQHF,TGTGCCAGCAGCGTAGGAGGGAGAAGCAATCAGCCCCAGCATTTT
TRBJ2-5,TRBV3-1/TRBV3-2,-,-,CASSRRTIQETQYF,TGTGCCAGCAGCCGACGGACTATTCAAGAGACCCAGTACTTC
TRBJ2-2,TRBV4-3,few,-,CASSQDPPPDFSNTGELFF,TGCGCCAGCAGCCAAGACCCCCCTCCGGACTTTTCAAACACCGGGGAGCTGTTTTTT
TRBJ2-1,TRBV5-5,-,-,CASSLVGTSFDEQFF,TGTGCCAGCAGCTTGGTCGGGACTTCCTTCGATGAGCAGTTCTTC
TRBJ2-3,TRBV24-1,-,TRBD2,CATSDSPGTSPLGTDTQYF,TGTGCCACCAGTGATTCCCCCGGGACTAGCCCTCTCGGCACAGATACGCAGTATTTT